The 28 T cell receptor beta chains presented below share a single source sample, sequenced in a study of cytomegalovirus exposure and HLA in healthy donors. 13 Jbeta primers and 60 Vbeta primers were used for the PCR. Here immunoSEQ multiplex PCR was the method, and the copy in TCRdb shows in-frame clones only, minus some. Of about 180,000 clones in the sample, roughly 87% were seen once. Sequencing input: PBMCs. Receptors originate from a man aged 35-49 years in good health and CMV-seronegative.

A note on this clone: Other DNA sequences in this specimen translate into the identical CDR3. The V call is TRBV27, the J call TRBJ2-7; the match to TRBD2 covers 10 bases. The CDR3 is 15 amino acids. Per the germline V gene, CDR1 is MNHEY and CDR2 is SMNVEV (reference sequence). Trimming took 3 bases from V and 0 from J; bases not matched to a gene: 2. The CDR3 sequence is CASSFSSGGSYEQYF. The CDR3 DNA follows: TGTGCCAGCAGTTTCTCTAGCGGGGGCTCCTACGAGCAGTACTTC.

This chain joins TRBV28 and TRBJ2-2; 9 bases agree with TRBD2. V trimming: 3 bases; J trimming: 5 bases; junction bases outside the gene matches: 4. The length of the CDR3 is 15 residues. The germline gives CDR1 MDHEN, CDR2 SYDVKM. The CDR3 DNA is TGTGCCAGCAGTTTTAGCGGGAGATCGACCGGGGAGCTGTTTTTT. This sequence encodes CASSFSGRSTGELFF.

The chain couples TRBV9 to TRBJ2-3, with 8 bases matching TRBD1. CDR1 is SGDLS and CDR2 is YYNGEE in the germline V gene. The V gene end was trimmed by 0 bases and the J gene end by 6 bases; junction bases not matched to a gene: 6. The CDR3 consists of 15 residues. The CDR3 region is CASSVARTGRDTQYF. CDR3 coding DNA: TGTGCCAGCAGCGTAGCTCGGACAGGGAGGGATACGCAGTATTTT. The full variable domain, its missing parts supplied by reference TRBV9 and TRBJ2-3, is DSGVTQTPKHLITATGQRVTLRCSPRSGDLSVYWYQQSLDQGLQFLIQYYNGEERAKGNILERFSAQQFPDLHSELNLSSLELGDSALYFCASSVARTGRDTQYFGPGTRLTVL.

The chain has TRBV7-9 and TRBJ2-1; 11 bases are a match to TRBD2. Germline CDR1 reads SEHNR; CDR2 reads FQNEAQ (reference sequence). Trimming cost V 1 base and J 4 bases; bases outside gene matches: 3. This CDR3 is built from 16 residues. The chain's CDR3 is CASSLVVAGGYNEQFF. In DNA, the CDR3 is TGTGCCAGCAGCTTAGTCGTAGCGGGAGGGTACAATGAGCAGTTCTTC.

This chain uses TRBV28 with TRBJ1-2; 8 bases line up with TRBD1. The CDR3 extends over 13 amino acids. The germline gives CDR1 MDHEN, CDR2 SYDVKM. Trimming removed 6 bases from V and 6 bases from J; junction bases left unmatched: 6. The CDR3 loop reads CASSPDRANGYTF. The CDR3 nucleotides read TGTGCCAGCAGCCCGGACAGGGCGAATGGCTACACCTTC.

The V and J genes are TRBV19 and TRBJ1-1; 7 bases agree with TRBD1. The germline gives CDR1 LNHDA, CDR2 SQIVND (reference sequence). V dropped 4 bases and J dropped 2; count of bases not matched to a gene: 4. The length of the CDR3 is 14 residues. CDR3 coding DNA: TGTGCCAGTAGTACGGGACAGCTTAACACTGAAGCTTTCTTT. This gives the protein CASSTGQLNTEAFF.

The CDR3 nucleotides read TGTGCCAGCAGCCCGACCTGGGGGGGACAAGAGACCCAGTACTTC. Translated, it gives CASSPTWGGQETQYF. V usage is TRBV13 and J usage is TRBJ2-5, with 7 bases matching TRBD2. V trimming: 5 bases; J trimming: 2 bases; junction bases outside the gene matches: 8. The CDR3 runs to 15 residues. Germline V lookup: CDR1 PRHDT, CDR2 FYEKMQ (reference sequence).

In nucleotides, the CDR3 is TGTGCCACCAGCAGAGATGACAGGAACACTGAAGCTTTCTTT. It yields the protein CATSRDDRNTEAFF. The rearrangement uses TRBV15 and TRBJ1-1; a possible D gene is TRBD1 (5 bases). The CDR3 has 14 residues. V dropped 0 bases and J dropped 1 base, with 6 bases sitting between them. Per germline, CDR1 LNHNV and CDR2 YYDKDF (reference sequence).

V and J are TRBV7-2 and TRBJ1-1; no firm D call. CDR3 length: 12 residues. Trimming shortened V by 5 bases and J by 1 base, and 5 bases separated the two germline ends. Germline CDR1 is SGHTA and CDR2 is FQGNSA. As DNA, the CDR3 is TGTGCCAGCAGCCCAAAGAACACTGAAGCTTTCTTT. Its translation: CASSPKNTEAFF.

The CDR3, as DNA: TGTGCCAGCAGCTCCGTGGGGGCGAACACTGAAGCTTTCTTT. As protein: CASSSVGANTEAFF. V usage is TRBV7-2 and J usage is TRBJ1-1, with D perhaps matching TRBD1 (6 bases). Germline CDR1 and CDR2: SGHTA and FQGNSA. Trimming took 4 bases from V and 1 from J, leaving 10 bases between them. This CDR3 region has 14 residues.

The chain employs TRBV7-6 and TRBJ2-3, with 7 bases fitting TRBD1. The length of the CDR3 is 17 residues. Germline CDR1 and CDR2: SGHVS and FNYEAQ. V lost 5 bases to trimming and J lost 0 bases; unmatched junction nucleotides: 11. CDR3 in DNA: TGTGCCAGCAGCCCCAGGGACAGACCGTCTAGCACAGATACGCAGTATTTT. Protein product: CASSPRDRPSSTDTQYF.

The rearrangement joins TRBV9 to TRBJ1-2, with 10 bases lining up with TRBD1. This CDR3 has 16 amino acids. V dropped 3 bases and J dropped 4; count of bases not matched to a gene: 9. CDR1 and CDR2 (germline): SGDLS, YYNGEE. CDR3 sequence reads: CASSAWTGGAGYGYTF. In DNA form, the CDR3 reads TGTGCCAGCAGCGCGTGGACAGGGGGGGCGGGCTATGGCTACACCTTC.

A note on this clone: The same CDR3 also results from other DNA sequences found in this sample. The chain couples TRBV19 to TRBJ2-1, with D possibly matching TRBD2 (5 bases). V gave up 0 bases and J gave up 6 bases, with 15 bases separating them. The CDR3 sequence is 16 residues long. Germline V gene sequence: CDR1 LNHDA, CDR2 SQIVND (reference sequence). CDR3 DNA sequence: TGTGCCAGTAGTATAGATCCTGTGACTAAGGCCAATGAGCAGTTCTTC. This encodes CASSIDPVTKANEQFF.

This chain links TRBV29-1 with TRBJ1-2, with unresolved D. Germline CDR1 and CDR2: SQVTM and ANQGSEA. The CDR3 is 14 residues long. Trimming stripped 2 bases from V and 2 bases from J, with 12 bases between. CDR3 bases: TGCAGCGTTGAATACCGGGGTAAGAACTATGGCTACACCTTC. It codes for CSVEYRGKNYGYTF.

The chain couples TRBV19 to TRBJ2-3; D unclear. The germline CDR1 and CDR2 sequences are LNHDA and SQIVND (reference sequence). The CDR3 totals 15 residues. V was clipped by 0 bases and J by 0 bases, with 7 bases between them. DNA for the CDR3: TGTGCCAGTAGTATAGATCCTGGCAGCACAGATACGCAGTATTTT. This sequence encodes CASSIDPGSTDTQYF.

The chain combines TRBV28 with TRBJ2-7, with D unresolved. Between the trimmed V and J ends, which lost 6 bases and 3 bases, there was a span of 9 bases. The CDR3 has 12 residues. The germline V gene has CDR1 MDHEN and CDR2 SYDVKM. CDR3 sequence: CASSQAIYEQYF. The CDR3 DNA reads TGTGCCAGCAGCCAGGCTATCTACGAGCAGTACTTC.

V and J are TRBV6-6 and TRBJ1-2, with D possibly TRBD1 on 6 matching bases. CDR1 and CDR2 (germline): MNHNY, SVGAGI (reference sequence). The CDR3 spans 14 residues. V gave up 4 bases and J gave up 6 bases, with 15 bases separating them. The CDR3 here is CASSSFISGDGYTF. The CDR3 DNA is TGTGCCAGCAGTTCCTTCATTTCAGGGGATGGCTACACCTTC.

The CDR3 nucleotides read TGTGCCAGCAGCCCCCGGAGAACCTCCTACGAGCAGTACTTC. Its protein product is CASSPRRTSYEQYF. This chain links TRBV11-3 with TRBJ2-7, with no clear D. The CDR3 runs to 14 residues. The germline CDR1 and CDR2 sequences are SGHNT and YENEEA. Trimming took 5 bases from V and 0 from J, leaving 11 bases between them.

The count of this clone is one. The chain joins TRBV29-1 to TRBJ1-2; TRBD1 aligns across 9 bases. The V gene end was trimmed by 7 bases and the J gene end by 6 bases; junction bases not matched to a gene: 9. The germline gives CDR1 SQVTM, CDR2 ANQGSEA. The length of the CDR3 is 13 residues. Here the CDR3 reads CSGAGTGNHGYTF. CDR3 coding DNA: TGCAGCGGAGCCGGGACAGGGAACCATGGCTACACCTTC.

The DNA for the CDR3 is TGTGCCAGCACCCACCGGGAGACCCAGTACTTC. Its protein product is CASTHRETQYF. The chain links TRBV11-1 to TRBJ2-5; D is undetermined. V dropped 7 bases and J dropped 5 bases, with 8 bases sitting between them. There are 11 residues in the CDR3. In germline, CDR1 is SGHAT, CDR2 FQDESV (reference sequence).

The chain links TRBV4-3 to TRBJ1-2, with 9 bases aligning to TRBD1. V lost 4 bases to trimming and J lost 4 bases; unmatched junction nucleotides: 7. Germline CDR1 reads LGHNA; CDR2 reads YSLEER. The CDR3 contains 15 residues. The CDR3 DNA reads TGCGCCAGCAGCCCCGGACAGGGGCAAGGCTATGGCTACACCTTC. Translated: CASSPGQGQGYGYTF.

This chain links TRBV11-3 with TRBJ2-1; the match to TRBD2 covers 15 bases. With 6 bases clipped from V and 1 base from J, the junction kept 4 bases outside the gene matches. Germline CDR1 reads SGHNT; CDR2 reads YENEEA. The CDR3 is made up of 17 amino acids. The CDR3 is CASSGTSGGFSYNEQFF. For the CDR3, the DNA is TGTGCCAGCAGTGGGACTAGCGGGGGGTTTTCCTACAATGAGCAGTTCTTC.

This sequence joins TRBV5-6 and TRBJ1-4; possibly TRBD1 for D (5 bases). The ends were cut back, 0 bases at V and 0 bases at J, with 12 bases in the middle. CDR3 size: 17 residues. Germline-derived CDR1 and CDR2 are SGHDT and YYEEEE. The CDR3: CASSLGQGIATNEKLFF. The DNA for the CDR3 is TGTGCCAGCAGCTTGGGGCAGGGAATTGCAACTAATGAAAAACTGTTTTTT.

The rearrangement links TRBV9 to TRBJ2-5, with 10 nucleotides matching TRBD1. Trimming removed 4 bases from V and 4 bases from J; junction bases left unmatched: 7. The CDR3 covers 15 residues. Germline loops: CDR1 SGDLS, CDR2 YYNGEE. Here the CDR3 reads CASSIRTGGSETQYF. As DNA, the CDR3 is TGTGCCAGCAGCATTCGGACAGGGGGGTCAGAGACCCAGTACTTC.

The genes are TRBV7-3 and TRBJ2-2; 7 bases fit TRBD2. The CDR3 contains 13 residues. V gave up 5 bases and J gave up 5 bases; unmatched junction bases: 2. The germline V gene encodes CDR1 SGHTA and CDR2 FQGTGA. This CDR3 reads CASSPGGTGELFF. Here the CDR3 DNA reads TGTGCCAGCAGCCCGGGGGGAACCGGGGAGCTGTTTTTT.

This rearrangement joins TRBV6-6 to TRBJ1-1; tentative D call: TRBD1 (5 bases). Trimming cost V 7 bases and J 8 bases, with 14 bases left between them. The CDR3 is made up of 12 amino acids. Per germline, CDR1 MNHNY and CDR2 SVGAGI (reference sequence). CDR3 bases: TGTGCCAGCACCGTAATGACAGCCGAAGCTTTCTTT. This sequence encodes CASTVMTAEAFF.

The chain combines TRBV7-3 with TRBJ2-7; D not certain. Trimming stripped 6 bases from V and 6 bases from J, with 15 bases between. CDR1 SGHTA and CDR2 FQGTGA come from the germline V gene. The CDR3 sequence is 13 residues long. CDR3 in DNA: TGTGCCAGCAGTTCGGGTCCCTTCCGCGAGCAGTACTTC. Its translation: CASSSGPFREQYF.

This chain joins TRBV19 and TRBJ2-5; 7 bases fit TRBD1. CDR3 size: 14 residues. V gave up 5 bases and J gave up 7 bases; unmatched junction bases: 10. Germline V gene data show CDR1 as LNHDA and CDR2 as SQIVND (reference sequence). The CDR3 spells CASSLTTGKATQYF. The CDR3 bases are TGTGCCAGTAGTCTTACGACAGGGAAGGCGACCCAGTACTTC.